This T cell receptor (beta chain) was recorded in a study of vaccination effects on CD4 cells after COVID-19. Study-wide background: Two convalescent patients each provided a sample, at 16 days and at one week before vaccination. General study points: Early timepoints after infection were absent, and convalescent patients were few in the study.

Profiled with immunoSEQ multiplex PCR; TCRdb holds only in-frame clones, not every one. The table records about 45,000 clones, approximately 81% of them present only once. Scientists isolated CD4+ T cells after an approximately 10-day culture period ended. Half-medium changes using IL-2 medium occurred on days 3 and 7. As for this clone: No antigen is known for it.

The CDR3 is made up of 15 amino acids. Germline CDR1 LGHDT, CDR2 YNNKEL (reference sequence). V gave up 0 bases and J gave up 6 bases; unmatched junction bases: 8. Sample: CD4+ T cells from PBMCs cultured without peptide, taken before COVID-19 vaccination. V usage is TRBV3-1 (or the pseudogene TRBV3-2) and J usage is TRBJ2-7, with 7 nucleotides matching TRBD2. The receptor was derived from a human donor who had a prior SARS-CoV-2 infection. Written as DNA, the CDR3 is TGTGCCAGCAGCCAAGACTGGGCGGGAGTCGGCGAGCAGTACTTC. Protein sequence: CASSQDWAGVGEQYF.